These T cell receptor beta chains were read from a single sample in a study of T cells in Graves' hyperthyroidism and ophthalmopathy. TCRdb independently ran MiXCR on the multiplex PCR reads; one entry per CDR3 protein. The table shows 300,000 to 350,000 distinct CDR3 sequences, with about 20% occurring only once. The sequencing input was blood. All receptors derive from a woman aged 45 to 65 with Graves' hyperthyroidism. CDR3s include the opening cysteine and the closing phenylalanine or tryptophan. A D gene is named only where the DNA matches it firmly. Clone size is shown for a subset of rows, as once, few, many or a class of expanded clone.

D: -
J: TRBJ2-4
size: few
V: TRBV5-1
DNA: TGCGCCAGCAGCTTCCAGGGTGCCAAAAACATTCAGTACTTC
CDR3: CASSFQGAKNIQYF

D: -
J: TRBJ2-7
size: -
V: TRBV6-5
DNA: TGTGCCAGCAGTACTGGACGTACATCCTACGAGCAGTACTTC
CDR3: CASSTGRTSYEQYF

D: -
J: TRBJ2-7
size: few
V: TRBV27
DNA: TGTGCCAGCAGTTTCGCCGGGTCCACCTTCTACGAGCAGTACTTC
CDR3: CASSFAGSTFYEQYF

D: -
J: TRBJ2-3
size: few
V: TRBV20-1
DNA: TGCAGTGCTAGAGATGGGGGGGCAGGGGACACAGATACGCAGTATTTT
CDR3: CSARDGGAGDTDTQYF

D: -
J: TRBJ2-3
size: few
V: TRBV7-9
DNA: TGTGCCAGCAGCTACCCATATTCAGATACGCAGTATTTT
CDR3: CASSYPYSDTQYF

D: TRBD2
J: TRBJ2-1
size: many
V: TRBV2
DNA: TGTGCCAGCAGTGACCGACTAGCGGGAGGGAATGAGCAGTTCTTC
CDR3: CASSDRLAGGNEQFF

D: -
J: TRBJ2-3
size: many
V: TRBV28
DNA: TGTGCCAGCAGTTTATTGGCGAGATCGGATACGCAGTATTTT
CDR3: CASSLLARSDTQYF

D: -
J: TRBJ1-6
size: few
V: TRBV2
DNA: TGTGCCAGCAGTTCCGGGCCGTTCCACTTT
CDR3: CASSSGPFHF

D: TRBD2
J: TRBJ2-5
size: few
V: TRBV5-4
DNA: TGTGCCAGCAGCTTGGGCTGGGGAGGGGAAGAGACCCAGTACTTC
CDR3: CASSLGWGGEETQYF

D: -
J: TRBJ1-3
size: few
V: TRBV18
DNA: TGTGCCAGCTCACCACAGGAGAGCTCTGGAAACACCATATATTTT
CDR3: CASSPQESSGNTIYF

D: TRBD1
J: TRBJ2-7
size: many
V: TRBV12-3/TRBV12-4
DNA: TGTGCCAGCAGTTTCCGGGACAGGGGTGGGCACGAGCAGTACTTC
CDR3: CASSFRDRGGHEQYF

D: -
J: TRBJ1-1
size: -
V: TRBV19
DNA: TGTGCCAGTAGTTTGACAGGAGCCTACACTGAAGCTTTCTTT
CDR3: CASSLTGAYTEAFF

D: -
J: TRBJ2-5
size: few
V: TRBV5-1
DNA: TGCGCCAGCAGCTTGGAAGGAGGGATGGAGACCCAGTACTTC
CDR3: CASSLEGGMETQYF

D: -
J: TRBJ1-3
size: -
V: TRBV7-6
DNA: TGTGCCAGCAGCTTAGGCGCACTCTATGGAAACACCATATATTTT
CDR3: CASSLGALYGNTIYF

D: -
J: TRBJ1-5
size: many
V: TRBV2
DNA: TGTGCCAGCGGGTCGCAGCGTACCAATCAGCCCCAGCATTTT
CDR3: CASGSQRTNQPQHF

D: -
J: TRBJ2-5
size: many
V: TRBV6-1
DNA: TGTGCCAGCAGTGGGCGTCCGGGGCAATGGGAGACCCAGTACTTC
CDR3: CASSGRPGQWETQYF

D: -
J: TRBJ1-5
size: few
V: TRBV19
DNA: TGTGCCAGTAGTAACGAGCCGGGCAATCAGCCCCAGCATTTT
CDR3: CASSNEPGNQPQHF

D: TRBD1
J: TRBJ2-1
size: many
V: TRBV27
DNA: TGTGCCAGCAGTTTACGGACAGGGGCCAGCAATGAGCAGTTCTTC
CDR3: CASSLRTGASNEQFF